Sequencing of this T cell receptor (beta chain) was carried out in a study of blood T cell repertoires in COVID-19. The overall study: Donors in the United States, Italy and Spain gave samples during acute or convalescent COVID-19. PBMCs, B-cell-depleted T cells, or T cells provided the cDNA or gDNA that made up the material.

As originally analysed: Estimates of nucleated cell counts were drawn from the amplification of reference gene primers. The protocol was immunoSEQ multiplex PCR, while the TCRdb copy is restricted to in-frame clones and leaves out a portion. That table gives V, J and clone size, and the DNA gave D and trimming. The top ten hold 4.5% to 6% of the sample, which has tens of thousands of clones, approximately 86% seen once. Trimming removed 2 bases at V and 3 bases at J, with 8 bases between. Germline lookup yields CDR1 SGHVS and CDR2 FNYEAQ. This CDR3 has 14 amino acids. The source material was peripheral blood. The V call is TRBV7-6, the J call TRBJ2-1; D call uncertain. This TCR was recovered from a man between 50 and 59 years old with active COVID-19. The CDR3 protein is CASSLRRGYNEQFF. In DNA form, the CDR3 reads TGTGCCAGCAGCTTAAGACGAGGCTACAATGAGCAGTTCTTC.